This T cell receptor (beta chain) was documented in a study of T cell responses to AZD1222 COVID-19 vaccine (dated by TCRdb to the early 2020s). For the wider study: Because spike-specific TCR depth and breadth did not differ between the two schedules, AZD1222 recipients who got a second dose at roughly 4 weeks were pooled with those who got a second dose at roughly 12 weeks. Trial participants were enrolled into age subgroups of 18-55, 56-69 and 70-plus years, which contained around 150, 28 and 57 TCR-sequenced participants, respectively. TCR sequencing covered fewer than 250 trial participants: roughly 200 given two doses of AZD1222 and 26 given two doses of MenACWY control vaccine.

The research as a whole found: Because no samples from the day 14 peak response were available, repertoires could be characterized only after the peak T cell response. Conclusions about previously exposed vaccinees are limited, since just five or six AZD1222 recipients were seropositive for SARS-CoV-2 at baseline. A significant rise in spike-specific TCR breadth and depth was observed after two AZD1222 doses relative to day 0 and relative to MenACWY recipients. The vaccine-associated CD4 TCRs covered the entire spike protein, and the dominant responses fell in regions 160-218 and 743-854. Reportedly, almost half of the unique spike-specific TCRs recognized epitopes lying outside the regions that are mutated in the B.1.351 and B.1.1.7 variants. The 56-69-year group was small, and its depth increase did not reach significance, likely because of low power. Most participants were white British and females outnumbered males, and the authors suggested that clonal diversity may have been underestimated.

The CDR3 regions of human TCRbeta chains were analyzed by immunosequencing. On the authors' methods: Repertoire TCRs were checked for matches against a reference library of SARS-CoV-2-specific TCRs that had been generated using the MIRA antigen-specificity platform. Breadth was defined as the fraction of unique TCRs that were SARS-CoV-2-associated, and depth was defined as the fraction of total T cells that were SARS-CoV-2-associated. Using the MIRA data, each spike-specific TCR was mapped to the spike region that the TCR reacts to and placed in a CD4 or CD8 class. Log10-transformed breadth and depth values were compared by one-way ANOVA with Sidak's multiple comparisons tests. The clones in this table, taken by TCRdb from immuneACCESS, are in-frame only. Not every clone is retained; where verified, under half of the shortfall comes from an unresolved V gene, and the cause of the rest is unknown. V and J calls and clone size are as listed in that table; D and trimming were resolved from the DNA. For this sample there are 98,000 or so clones; around 90% appear just once. The ten most abundant clones make up less than 9.5% of the sample.

To note about this clone: Its antigen has not been determined. There are no base qualities to consult, and no much larger clone falls within one base.

V is clipped by 0 bases and J by 2 bases, and the sequence between their germline boundaries is 9 bases long. The CDR1 and CDR2 encoded by the germline V gene are SGHRS and YFSETQ. From cysteine to phenylalanine, the CDR3 is 15 amino acids long. The read is trimmed to its CDR3 DNA, 45 bases read in frame from base 1. The sample's time point label is to be understood as: baseline before first vaccination. Vaccinee samples came from UK trials COV001 and COV002, including a single-blind randomized controlled phase 2/3 trial of AZD1222 (ChAdOx1 nCoV-19) in healthy adults. For TCRbeta chain sequencing, PBMC samples from trial participants were taken at day 0 and at day 28 after the second dose.

The receptor chain draws on TRBV5-1 and TRBJ1-5; the D gene lacks a confident call. This TCR derives from an adult in good health. The sequencing used peripheral blood, collected on day 0 of AZD1222 vaccination. The nucleotide sequence is given as TGCGCCAGCAGCTTGGAAGGCACCGGCAATCAGCCCCAGCATTTT. Translation gives CASSLEGTGNQPQHF.